The 22 T cell receptor beta chains in this list originate from one sample, sequenced in a study of human T cells and chemical hapten exposure. As to time point: patch test 1, 2 weeks after DPC sensitization. Treatment given: therapeutic diphenylcyclopropenone sensitization with weekly scalp DPC. TCRdb reanalysed the RACE reads using MiXCR and keeps one entry per CDR3 protein. The data show about 380,000 distinct CDR3 sequences, approximately 5.1% seen once. The specimen was whole blood, collected in connection with sensitization to the hapten diphenylcyclopropenone (DPC). The source of these receptors is a woman aged 45-59 years with alopecia areata. Some clones in this sample may be carry-over from other donors' samples.

At least ten counts were recorded for this clonotype. The rearrangement joins TRBV12-3 or TRBV12-4 to TRBJ1-2; 7 bases line up with TRBD1. V shed 2 bases and J 4 bases; nucleotides not matched to a gene: 4. This CDR3 region has 14 residues. CDR3 residues: CASSLQGGPYGYTF. The CDR3 DNA is TGTGCCAGCAGTTTACAGGGGGGCCCCTATGGCTACACCTTC.

This clonotype was seen a few times. This rearrangement joins TRBV7-7 to TRBJ2-2, with D possibly being TRBD1 (7 bases). The CDR3 consists of 14 residues. V shed 3 bases and J shed 4 bases, with 9 bases lying between them. The germline V gene has CDR1 SSHAT and CDR2 FNYEAQ (reference sequence). The CDR3 nucleotides are TGTGCCAGCAGCTTTCAGGGGGGCACCGGGGAGCTGTTTTTT. The encoded protein is CASSFQGGTGELFF.

The chain uses TRBV13 and TRBJ2-7; TRBD2 matches 14 bases. The length of the CDR3 is 17 residues. Trimming removed 0 bases from V and 4 bases from J; junction bases left unmatched: 5. The germline V gene has CDR1 PRHDT and CDR2 FYEKMQ (reference sequence). In DNA form, the CDR3 reads TGTGCCAGCAGCTTAGGCCCGGGACTAGCGGGAGTTTACGAGCAGTACTTC. Amino acids: CASSLGPGLAGVYEQYF. Together with reference TRBV13 and TRBJ2-7, the CDR3 gives the full variable domain: AAGVIQSPRHLIKEKRETATLKCYPIPRHDTVYWYQQGPGQDPQFLISFYEKMQSDKGSIPDRFSAQQFSDYHSELNMSSLELGDSALYFCASSLGPGLAGVYEQYFGPGTRLTVT.

The table lists this clonotype with many counts. This chain links TRBV29-1 with TRBJ2-3; TRBD1 is a possible D gene (5 bases). Trimming cost V 3 bases and J 5 bases, with 9 bases left between them. CDR1 is SQVTM, CDR2 ANQGSEA, per germline. The CDR3 loop spans 12 amino acids. The CDR3 loop is CSVDRARDTQYF. The CDR3 DNA reads as TGCAGCGTTGACAGGGCGAGAGATACGCAGTATTTT.

This clonotype was observed many times. The chain has TRBV6-6 and TRBJ2-4; perhaps TRBD2 as D (7 bases). Trimming shortened V by 8 bases and J by 0 bases, and 20 bases separated the two germline ends. Germline values: CDR1 MNHNY, CDR2 SVGAGI (reference sequence). The CDR3 contains 17 residues. The CDR3 protein is CASRLRGGGVAKNIQYF. In DNA form, the CDR3 reads TGTGCCAGCCGCCTGCGGGGAGGGGGGGTAGCCAAAAACATTCAGTACTTC.

In this sample, this clonotype turned up a few times. The chain recombines TRBV20-1 with TRBJ2-3; TRBD1 matches at 7 bases. The CDR3 is 15 amino acids. The trim removed 5 bases at V and 0 bases at J, leaving 8 bases unmatched. From germline, CDR1 is DFQATT and CDR2 SNEGSKA (reference sequence). The CDR3 is CSAANRGESTDTQYF. The CDR3 nucleotides are TGCAGTGCTGCTAACAGGGGAGAAAGCACAGATACGCAGTATTTT.

This clonotype came up a few times. J is TRBJ2-5 and V is TRBV12-3 or TRBV12-4; the D gene is possibly TRBD2 (5 bases). V lost 6 bases, J lost 5 bases, and 16 bases lay in between. The CDR3 has 14 residues. CDR3 nucleotide sequence: TGTGCCAGCAGACGCGACTTAGCGATGGAGACCCAGTACTTC. It codes for CASRRDLAMETQYF.

This clonotype was picked up many times. The chain employs TRBV7-8 and TRBJ2-2; TRBD2 matches 9 bases. V lost 0 bases to trimming and J lost 7 bases; unmatched junction nucleotides: 3. This CDR3 is 15 amino acids long. Germline V lookup: CDR1 SGHVS, CDR2 FQNEAQ. The CDR3 coding sequence is TGTGCCAGCAGCTTAGCGCGAGCGGGAGGCGGGGAGCTGTTTTTT. This encodes CASSLARAGGGELFF.

This clonotype was recorded at least ten times. The J gene is TRBJ1-4, the V gene TRBV12-3 or TRBV12-4; D may be TRBD1 (5 bases). V dropped 6 bases and J dropped 8 bases, with 16 bases sitting between them. The CDR3 contains 14 residues. The CDR3 loop is CASRGPQPYEKLFF. The CDR3 nucleotides are TGTGCCAGCAGGGGACCCCAGCCGTACGAAAAACTGTTTTTT.

The chain combines TRBV11-1 with TRBJ1-1, with D maybe TRBD1 (5 bases). There are 16 residues in the CDR3. CDR1 is SGHAT, CDR2 FQDESV, per germline (reference sequence). Trimming stripped 2 bases from V and 5 bases from J, with 18 bases between. Written as DNA, the CDR3 is TGTGCCAGCAGCTTATGGATGGTGGCAGGGAATACTGAAGCTTTCTTT. Protein sequence: CASSLWMVAGNTEAFF.

This clonotype has at least ten counts. The chain employs TRBV5-1 and TRBJ2-7, with TRBD1 matching over 9 bases. Looked up from germline, CDR1 is SGHRS and CDR2 is YFSETQ. Germline trimming cut 0 bases from V and 2 bases from J; bases unmatched to any gene: 3. This CDR3 comprises 15 residues. DNA for the CDR3: TGCGCCAGCAGCTTGGAAACAGGGGGCCCCTACGAGCAGTACTTC. Its protein is CASSLETGGPYEQYF.

This clonotype turned up a few times. V and J are TRBV6-6 and TRBJ2-3, with D possibly being TRBD2 (6 bases). The CDR3 is made up of 14 amino acids. V dropped 2 bases and J dropped 2 bases, with 8 bases sitting between them. Germline V gene lookup returns CDR1 MNHNY and CDR2 SVGAGI (reference sequence). CDR3 residues: CASSYTGVTDTQYF. The CDR3 coding sequence is TGTGCCAGCAGTTACACGGGAGTCACAGATACGCAGTATTTT.

This clonotype was counted at least ten times. The J gene is TRBJ2-7, the V gene TRBV27, with D unresolved. With 7 bases removed from V and 6 bases from J, the gap between germline ends came to 28 bases. This CDR3 region has 17 residues. Germline-derived CDR1 and CDR2 are MNHEY and SMNVEV (reference sequence). This CDR3 reads CASTINAKFREASEQYF. The DNA for the CDR3 is TGTGCCAGCACCATAAACGCGAAGTTTAGAGAAGCCTCCGAGCAGTACTTC.

This clonotype was counted a few times. The J gene is TRBJ1-6, the V gene TRBV30; a weak D match, TRBD1 (5 bases). V lost 0 bases to trimming and J lost 6 bases, with 6 bases between them. The CDR3 is 13 residues long. Germline V gene data show CDR1 as GTSNPN and CDR2 as SVGIG (reference sequence). The CDR3 protein is CAWSVDSNSPLHF. For the CDR3, the DNA is TGTGCCTGGAGTGTCGACAGTAATTCACCCCTCCACTTT.

This clonotype was recorded many times. The rearrangement joins TRBV10-3 to TRBJ1-2, with D uncertain. Germline CDR1 and CDR2: ENHRY and SYGVKD. The CDR3 loop spans 13 amino acids. Deletions cut 5 bases from V and 3 bases from J, with 10 bases between. CDR3 loop: CAISFNSDYGYTF. Here the CDR3 DNA reads TGTGCCATCAGTTTCAATTCGGACTATGGCTACACCTTC.

This clonotype was detected many times. The V call is TRBV12-3 or TRBV12-4, the J call TRBJ2-1, with 7 bases fitting TRBD2. V lost 2 bases, J lost 5 bases, and 6 bases stayed unmatched. The CDR3 extends over 15 amino acids. The CDR3 bases are TGTGCCAGCAGTTTATGGGGGGGAGGGAACAATGAGCAGTTCTTC. This codes for CASSLWGGGNNEQFF.

V gene TRBV6-2 or TRBV6-3 combines with J gene TRBJ1-1; D is perhaps TRBD1 (6 bases). There are 16 residues in the CDR3. V was cut by 6 bases and J by 0 bases, with 17 bases left in between. Germline V gene data show CDR1 as MNHEY and CDR2 as SVGEGT. The CDR3 DNA reads TGTGCCAGCAGCCAACAGGGAGACCTCATGAACACTGAAGCTTTCTTT. Translating gives CASSQQGDLMNTEAFF.

This clonotype was recorded a few times. The chain recombines TRBV6-1 with TRBJ1-5; 7 bases match TRBD1. The CDR3 extends over 14 amino acids. From germline, CDR1 is MNHNS and CDR2 SASEGT. The J segment lost 7 bases and the V segment lost 3 bases, leaving 6 bases of the junction unmatched. CDR3 sequence (DNA): TGTGCCAGCAGTGAGACAGGGATGGGCCAGCCCCAGCATTTT. Translated, it gives CASSETGMGQPQHF.

At least ten counts were recorded for this clonotype. The V call is TRBV6-2 or TRBV6-3, the J call TRBJ1-5; 11 bases fit TRBD1. CDR3 size: 14 residues. Per germline, CDR1 MNHEY and CDR2 SVGEGT. Trimming at V came to 4 bases and at J to 7 bases, leaving 3 bases not matched to a gene. The CDR3 DNA is TGTGCCAGCAGTTGGACAGGGGGCTTGCAGCCCCAGCATTTT. Amino acids: CASSWTGGLQPQHF.

This clonotype has more than one count but fewer than ten. This rearrangement joins TRBV5-4 to TRBJ2-3; TRBD2 aligns across 10 bases. CDR3 length equals 16 residues. Trimming removed 2 bases from V and 3 bases from J; junction bases left unmatched: 6. Germline CDR1 and CDR2: SGHNT and YYREEE (reference sequence). Written as DNA, the CDR3 is TGTGCCAGCAGCTTTGTCCTAGCGGGAGCTACAGATACGCAGTATTTT. This translates into CASSFVLAGATDTQYF.

This clonotype was detected ten times or more. The chain recombines TRBV10-3 with TRBJ2-7; the match to TRBD1 covers 7 bases. CDR1 is ENHRY, CDR2 SYGVKD, per germline. V lost 5 bases to trimming and J lost 3 bases; unmatched junction nucleotides: 4. This CDR3 contains 13 residues. The CDR3 DNA sequence: TGTGCCATCAGTCCCGGGACAGACTACGAGCAGTACTTC. This encodes CAISPGTDYEQYF.

This clonotype came up many times. This chain connects TRBV28 to TRBJ2-1; 7 bases line up with TRBD1. The CDR3 spans 15 residues. V lost 4 bases to trimming and J lost 4 bases; unmatched junction nucleotides: 7. In germline, CDR1 is MDHEN, CDR2 SYDVKM. In nucleotides, the CDR3 is TGTGCCAGCAGTTCGGCAGGGGGTCCTTACAATGAGCAGTTCTTC. Its translation is CASSSAGGPYNEQFF. The variable domain in full, with the rest retrieved from reference TRBV28 and TRBJ2-1, is DVKVTQSSRYLVKRTGEKVFLECVQDMDHENMFWYRQDPGLGLRLIYFSYDVKMKEKGDIPEGYSVSREKKERFSLILESASTNQTSMYLCASSSAGGPYNEQFFGPGTRLTVL.